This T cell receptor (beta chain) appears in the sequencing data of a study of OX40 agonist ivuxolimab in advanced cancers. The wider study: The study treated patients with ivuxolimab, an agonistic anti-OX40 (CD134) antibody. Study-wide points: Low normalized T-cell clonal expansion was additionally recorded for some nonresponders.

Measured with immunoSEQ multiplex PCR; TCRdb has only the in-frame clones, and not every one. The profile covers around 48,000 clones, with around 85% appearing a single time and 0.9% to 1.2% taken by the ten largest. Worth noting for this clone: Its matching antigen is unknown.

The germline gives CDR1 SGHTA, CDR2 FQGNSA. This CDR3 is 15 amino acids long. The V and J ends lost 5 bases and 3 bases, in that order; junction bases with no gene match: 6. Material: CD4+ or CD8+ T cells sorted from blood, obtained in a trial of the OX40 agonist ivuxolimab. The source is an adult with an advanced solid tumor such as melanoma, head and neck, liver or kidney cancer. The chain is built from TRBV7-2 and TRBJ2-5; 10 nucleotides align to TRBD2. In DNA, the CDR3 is TGTGCCAGCAGCCCAAGAGCGGGAGGGGAAGAGACCCAGTACTTC. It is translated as CASSPRAGGEETQYF. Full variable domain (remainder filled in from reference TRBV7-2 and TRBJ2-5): GAGVSQSPSNKVTEKGKDVELRCDPISGHTALYWYRQSLGQGLEFLIYFQGNSAPDKSGLPSDRFSAERTGGSVSTLTIQRTQQEDSAVYLCASSPRAGGEETQYFGPGTRLLVL.